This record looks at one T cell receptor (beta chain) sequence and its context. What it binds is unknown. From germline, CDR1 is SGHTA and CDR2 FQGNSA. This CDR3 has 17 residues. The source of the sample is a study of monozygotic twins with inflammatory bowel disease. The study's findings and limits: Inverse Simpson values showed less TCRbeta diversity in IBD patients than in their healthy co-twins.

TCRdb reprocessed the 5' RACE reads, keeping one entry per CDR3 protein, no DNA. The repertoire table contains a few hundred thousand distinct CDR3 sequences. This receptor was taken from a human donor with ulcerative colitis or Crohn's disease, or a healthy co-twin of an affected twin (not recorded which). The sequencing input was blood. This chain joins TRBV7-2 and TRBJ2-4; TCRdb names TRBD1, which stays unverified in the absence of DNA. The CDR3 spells CASSLSLVGTAKNIQYF.